This entry lists 11 T cell receptor beta chains sequenced from one sample in a study of liver allograft versus peripheral blood T cells. For the study at large: Comparing T cell receptor repertoires in transplanted livers with those in recipients' peripheral blood was part of the design.

TCRdb analysed the reads with MiXCR anew, one entry per CDR3 protein. This table has about 16,000 distinct CDR3 sequences, roughly a fifth appearing once. All receptors come from a human patient who had a liver transplant. Part of the T cell pool may stem from the graft donor.

By frequency in the sample, this clonotype is medium-sized. The gene calls are TRBV7-2 and TRBJ1-1, with D possibly TRBD1 on 6 matching bases. CDR1 and CDR2 (germline): SGHTA, FQGNSA. The CDR3 runs 14 residues. V gave up 1 base and J gave up 4 bases, with 10 bases separating them. In nucleotides, the CDR3 is TGTGCCAGCAGCTTAGATGGACAGATCACTGAAGCTTTCTTT. It codes for CASSLDGQITEAFF.

There are many counts of this clonotype. The chain is built from TRBV5-4 and TRBJ1-1; D may be TRBD1 (5 bases). CDR1 and CDR2 from the germline V gene are SGHNT and YYREEE (reference sequence). The V gene lost 2 bases and the J gene lost 8 bases, with 13 bases spanning the gap. The CDR3 is 13 residues long. The CDR3 DNA is TGTGCCAGCAGCTTTACAGGAGGTGGAGAAGCTTTCTTT. Translation: CASSFTGGGEAFF.

V is TRBV20-1 and J is TRBJ2-1; D is perhaps TRBD2 (5 bases). The germline CDR1 and CDR2 sequences are DFQATT and SNEGSKA (reference sequence). This CDR3 is 14 amino acids long. With 1 base removed from V and 6 bases from J, the gap between germline ends came to 13 bases. The CDR3 sequence: CSARVSRAGNEQFF. Here the CDR3 DNA reads TGCAGTGCTAGAGTATCTAGGGCGGGCAATGAGCAGTTCTTC.

CDR3 in DNA: TGTGCCAGCAGCAGGGACCTTCCAGAGACCCAGTACTTC. Translating it yields CASSRDLPETQYF. The chain recombines TRBV5-6 with TRBJ2-5; either TRBD1 or TRBD2 may supply D (5 bases each). V lost 4 bases and J lost 4, with 11 bases in between. Per the germline V gene, CDR1 is SGHDT and CDR2 is YYEEEE. CDR3 length equals 13 residues. Together with reference TRBV5-6 and TRBJ2-5, the CDR3 gives the full variable domain: DAGVTQSPTHLIKTRGQQVTLRCSPKSGHDTVSWYQQALGQGPQFIFQYYEEEERQRGNFPDRFSGHQFPNYSSELNVNALLLGDSALYLCASSRDLPETQYFGPGTRLLVL.

The chain is built from TRBV5-4 and TRBJ2-6, with D perhaps matching TRBD1 or TRBD2 (5 bases each). The germline CDR1 and CDR2 sequences are SGHNT and YYREEE (reference sequence). The CDR3 length is 16 residues. Trimming stripped 0 bases from V and 2 bases from J, with 9 bases between. The CDR3 DNA sequence: TGTGCCAGCAGCTTGGCCCCGGGACCTGGGGCCAACGTCCTGACTTTC. It specifies CASSLAPGPGANVLTF.

The gene calls are TRBV19 and TRBJ1-5; no definite D call. From germline, CDR1 is LNHDA and CDR2 SQIVND (reference sequence). The V gene lost 2 bases and the J gene lost 4 bases, with 6 bases spanning the gap. This CDR3 region has 13 residues. CDR3 loop: CASSILQNQPQHF. In DNA, the CDR3 is TGTGCCAGTAGTATACTCCAAAATCAGCCCCAGCATTTT. Combining the CDR3 with reference TRBV19 and TRBJ1-5 gives the whole variable domain DGGITQSPKYLFRKEGQNVTLSCEQNLNHDAMYWYRQDPGQGLRLIYYSQIVNDFQKGDIAEGYSVSREKKESFPLTVTSAQKNPTAFYLCASSILQNQPQHFGDGTRLSIL.

V gene TRBV6-1 combines with J gene TRBJ2-7; no reliable D call. Germline assignment: CDR1 MNHNS and CDR2 SASEGT. V lost 5 bases to trimming and J lost 2 bases, with 10 bases between them. This CDR3 has 13 residues. The CDR3 loop reads CASSIAETYEQYF. The DNA for the CDR3 is TGTGCCAGCAGTATCGCGGAAACCTACGAGCAGTACTTC.

There are many counts of this clonotype. The J gene is TRBJ2-1, the V gene TRBV19, with unresolved D. This CDR3 has 14 amino acids. V was clipped by 1 base and J by 3 bases, with 7 bases between them. Germline values: CDR1 LNHDA, CDR2 SQIVND (reference sequence). CDR3 loop: CASSIGSYYNEQFF. The DNA of the CDR3 is TGTGCCAGTAGTATAGGCAGCTACTACAATGAGCAGTTCTTC.

This clonotype came up a few times. V gene TRBV6-5 combines with J gene TRBJ1-6; 8 bases map to TRBD1. Germline V gene lookup returns CDR1 MNHEY and CDR2 SVGAGI. The CDR3 consists of 16 residues. V was pared by 6 bases and J by 8 bases, with 12 bases of the junction left unmatched. The CDR3 spells CASRWTPTGDDSPLHF. CDR3 nucleotides: TGTGCCAGCAGATGGACTCCGACAGGGGATGATTCACCCCTCCACTTT.

The chain links TRBV7-9 to TRBJ2-5; TRBD2 matches at 11 bases. Germline V gene data show CDR1 as SEHNR and CDR2 as FQNEAQ (reference sequence). This CDR3 is built from 16 residues. The junction had 11 bases not matched to a gene; V was cut back by 5 bases and J by 6 bases. CDR3 loop: CASSVGSGGARKTQYF. The CDR3 DNA follows: TGTGCCAGCAGCGTAGGTAGCGGGGGGGCCCGAAAGACCCAGTACTTC.

This clonotype came up many times. The chain links TRBV6-1 to TRBJ2-3; a possible D gene is TRBD1 (5 bases). Trimming removed 6 bases at V and 5 bases at J, with 18 bases between. Germline CDR1 is MNHNS and CDR2 is SASEGT. The CDR3 length is 15 residues. In DNA form, the CDR3 reads TGTGCCAGCAGGAAGACAGAACAACTCCGAGATACGCAGTATTTT. Translating gives CASRKTEQLRDTQYF.